The 3 T cell receptor beta chains below were found in one sample sequenced in a study of T cells expressing NK-cell markers. From the 5' RACE reads, TCRdb lists one entry per CDR3 protein and no DNA. The table for this sample gives roughly 420,000 distinct CDR3 sequences. The sample consisted of blood T cells: a sorted CD56 or NKG2C T cell subset, CD4+ or CD8+ T cells, or bulk PBMC T cells (not recorded which). The origin of the receptors is a woman aged 18-70 years in good health.

The chain uses TRBV5-1 and TRBJ1-2; TCRdb names TRBD1, which stays unverified in the absence of DNA. CDR3 size: 14 residues. Germline lookup yields CDR1 SGHRS and CDR2 YFSETQ. The CDR3 spells CASRQGEANYGYTF.

This chain links TRBV12-3 or TRBV12-4 with TRBJ2-7; TCRdb's assignment of TRBD1 cannot be checked, as there is no DNA. The CDR3 loop spans 14 amino acids. The CDR3 reads CASRWGGLEYEQYF.

The chain uses TRBV6-6 and TRBJ1-3; lacking DNA, the TRBD1 call made by TCRdb goes unchecked. The CDR3 has 13 amino acids. The germline gives CDR1 MNHNY, CDR2 SVGAGI (reference sequence). The CDR3 protein is CASTGTGGNTIYF.